The present TCR beta chain was sequenced within a study of blood T cell repertoires in COVID-19. In the study overall: There were acute and convalescent COVID-19 samples, and they came from the United States, Italy and Spain.

As handled by the study authors: Counts of nucleated cells, estimated from reference gene primer amplification, were obtained. The table came from immunoSEQ multiplex PCR; TCRdb's copy has only in-frame clones and leaves some out. The V and J calls and the clone size are those of that table, but D and trimming were determined from the DNA. The data show 390,000 or so clones, 89% seen once. CDR3 length: 11 amino acids. The germline V gene encodes CDR1 SEHNR and CDR2 FQNEAQ (reference sequence). Unmatched junction bases numbered 0, after V lost 3 bases and J lost 9 bases. The sample consisted of peripheral blood. The J gene is TRBJ2-3, the V gene TRBV7-9; 7 bases map to TRBD2. The source is a woman aged 25 to 45 with COVID-19, enrolled during active disease. Here the CDR3 reads CASSFSGTQYF. The CDR3 bases are TGTGCCAGCAGCTTTAGCGGGACGCAGTATTTT.